This record concerns one TCR beta chain sequence. The data stem from a study of cytomegalovirus exposure and HLA in healthy donors. This CDR3 has 13 residues. Germline CDR1 reads SGHVS; CDR2 reads FNYEAQ. V lost 8 bases and J lost 0; bases outside the gene matches: 3. PCR primers comprised 60 Vbeta and 13 Jbeta primers. Original methodology: A later analysis counted 80 million or so unique TCR beta chains, around 10 million shared. The protocol was immunoSEQ multiplex PCR, while the TCRdb copy is restricted to in-frame clones and leaves out a portion. V, J and clone size are taken as reported in that table, and D and trimming were inferred from the DNA itself. Seen here are 150,000 to 200,000 clones, 70% to 90% observed once, and the top ten hold more than 2%.

The rearrangement uses TRBV7-6 and TRBJ1-1, with 7 bases fitting TRBD1. This TCR came from a man aged 18 to 29 in good health and CMV-seropositive. Sequencing input: PBMCs. DNA of the CDR3: TGTGCCAGCTCGAGGGGGCTGAACACTGAAGCTTTCTTT. Translated: CASSRGLNTEAFF.